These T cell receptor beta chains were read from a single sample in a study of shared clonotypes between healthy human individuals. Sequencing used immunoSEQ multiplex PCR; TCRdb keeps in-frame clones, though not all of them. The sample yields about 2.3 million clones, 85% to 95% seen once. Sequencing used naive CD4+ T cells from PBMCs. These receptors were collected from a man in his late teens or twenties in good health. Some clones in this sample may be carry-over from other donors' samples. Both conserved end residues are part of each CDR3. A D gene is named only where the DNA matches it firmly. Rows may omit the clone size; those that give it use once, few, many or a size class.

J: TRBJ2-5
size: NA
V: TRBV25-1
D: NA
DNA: TGTGCCAGCAGTGAATCCCACTTACAAGAGACCCAGTACTTC
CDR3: CASSESHLQETQYF

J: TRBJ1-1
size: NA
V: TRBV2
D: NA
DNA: TGTGCCAGCAGCGACGGACAGTTGAACACTGAAGCTTTCTTT
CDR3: CASSDGQLNTEAFF

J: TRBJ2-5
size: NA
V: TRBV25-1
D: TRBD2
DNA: TGTGCCAGCAGGGGCGGGGGGCGGACCCAGTACTTC
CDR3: CASRGGGRTQYF

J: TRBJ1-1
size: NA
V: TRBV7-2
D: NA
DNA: TGTGCCAGCAGCTTAAATCCCCTTTTAACTGAAGCTTTCTTT
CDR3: CASSLNPLLTEAFF

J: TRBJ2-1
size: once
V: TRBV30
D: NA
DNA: TGTGCCTGGTCTGTTTCTGAGCAGTTCTTC
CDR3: CAWSVSEQFF

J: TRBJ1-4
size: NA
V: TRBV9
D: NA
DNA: TGTGCCAGCAGCCCGAGCGGGACATTTAATGAAAAACTGTTTTTT
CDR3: CASSPSGTFNEKLFF

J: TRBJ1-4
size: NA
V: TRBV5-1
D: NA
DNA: TGCGCCAGCAGCTTGACCTCGACAGGAAATGAAAAACTGTTTTTT
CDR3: CASSLTSTGNEKLFF

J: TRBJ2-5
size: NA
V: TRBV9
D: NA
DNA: TGTGCCAGCAGCGTAGACAGGGTGGATGCGGAGACCCAGTACTTC
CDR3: CASSVDRVDAETQYF

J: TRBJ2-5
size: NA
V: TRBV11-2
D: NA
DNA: TGTGCCAGCAGCGCCAACAGAGAGACCCAGTACTTC
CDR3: CASSANRETQYF

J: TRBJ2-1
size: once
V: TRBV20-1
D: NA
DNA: TGCAGTGCAAGGACCCCGGATGAGCAGTTCTTC
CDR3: CSARTPDEQFF

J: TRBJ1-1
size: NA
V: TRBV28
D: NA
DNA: TGTGCCAGCCGTTGGGGACCCGAGTGGGCCCTCTACCCGATGAACACTGAAGCTTTCTTT
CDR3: CASRWGPEWALYPMNTEAFF